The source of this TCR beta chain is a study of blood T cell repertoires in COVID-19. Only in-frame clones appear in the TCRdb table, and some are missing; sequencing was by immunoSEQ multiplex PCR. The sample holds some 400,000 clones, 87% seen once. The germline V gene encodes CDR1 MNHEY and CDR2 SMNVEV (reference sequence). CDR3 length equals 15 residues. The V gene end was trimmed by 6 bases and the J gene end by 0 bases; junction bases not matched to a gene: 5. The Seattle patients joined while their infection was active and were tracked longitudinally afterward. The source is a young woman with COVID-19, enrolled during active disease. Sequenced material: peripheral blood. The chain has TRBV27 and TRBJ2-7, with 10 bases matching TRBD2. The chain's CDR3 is CASRGGTSVSYEQYF. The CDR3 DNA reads TGTGCCAGCAGAGGGGGGACTAGCGTCTCCTACGAGCAGTACTTC.